The T cell receptor (beta chain) described here comes from a study of blood T cell repertoires in COVID-19. Study-wide background: From T cells, B-cell-depleted T cells, or PBMCs came the material, which was cDNA or gDNA.

The CDR3 runs to 14 residues. Germline CDR1 reads LGHNA; CDR2 reads YNFKEQ. Trimming took off 0 bases at V and 12 bases at J, with 15 bases between the two ends. Produced via immunoSEQ multiplex PCR; TCRdb's table is partial and in-frame only. The sample yields approximately 390,000 clones, 80% to 90% seen once. Participants reported their clinical history, and cohort assignment relied on those reports. Donors in Cohort 3 counted as recovered after two negative PCRs, clearance, or symptom resolution. The chain carries TRBV4-2 and TRBJ1-5; D not certain. The sequencing sample was made of PBMCs or T cells enriched from blood (not recorded which). This sequence was found in a woman between 50 and 59 years old who had recovered from COVID-19. The CDR3 DNA sequence: TGTGCCAGCAGCCAAGATCGAGGCTCTGGTGTCCAGCATTTT. It yields the protein CASSQDRGSGVQHF.